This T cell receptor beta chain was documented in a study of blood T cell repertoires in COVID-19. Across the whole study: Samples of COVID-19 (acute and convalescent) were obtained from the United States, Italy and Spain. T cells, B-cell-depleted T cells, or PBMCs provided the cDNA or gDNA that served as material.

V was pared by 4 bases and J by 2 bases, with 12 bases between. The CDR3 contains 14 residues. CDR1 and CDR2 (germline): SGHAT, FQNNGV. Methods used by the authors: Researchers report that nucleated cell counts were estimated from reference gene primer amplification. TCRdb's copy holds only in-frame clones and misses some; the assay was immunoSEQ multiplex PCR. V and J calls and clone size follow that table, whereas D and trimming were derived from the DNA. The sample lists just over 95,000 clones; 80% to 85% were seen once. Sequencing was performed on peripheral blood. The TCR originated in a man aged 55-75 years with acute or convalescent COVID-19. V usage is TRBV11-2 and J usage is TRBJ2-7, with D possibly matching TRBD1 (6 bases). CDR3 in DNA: TGTGCCAGCAGCTCATCGACAGGAACCTACGAGCAGTACTTC. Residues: CASSSSTGTYEQYF.